These 21 T cell receptor beta chains were sequenced from one sample in a study of shared clonotypes between healthy human individuals. Libraries were prepared by immunoSEQ multiplex PCR; TCRdb keeps only in-frame clonotypes and omits some of them. The data hold approximately 1,000,000 clones, with 70% to 80% observed a single time. Material: memory CD4+ T cells from PBMCs. Subset defined: CD45RA-negative fraction. The receptor source for this set is a man aged 18 to 29 in good health. Some clones in this sample may be carry-over from other donors' samples.

About this clone itself: Within the sample, other DNA sequences also encode this same CDR3. The chain has TRBV9 and TRBJ2-3; possibly TRBD1 for D (6 bases). There are 14 residues in the CDR3. Germline V gene sequence: CDR1 SGDLS, CDR2 YYNGEE. V was cut by 3 bases and J by 1 base, with 9 bases left in between. The CDR3 spells CASSARQGTDTQYF. The DNA of the CDR3 is TGTGCCAGCAGCGCTCGACAGGGCACAGATACGCAGTATTTT.

In nucleotides, the CDR3 is TGTGCCATCAGTGATTTCTCTAACAGGACTTACGAGCAGTACTTC. Protein sequence: CAISDFSNRTYEQYF. The gene calls are TRBV10-3 and TRBJ2-7; the D gene could be TRBD1 or TRBD2 (5 bases each). The CDR3 consists of 15 residues. Trimming cost V 3 bases and J 4 bases, with 16 bases left between them. Looked up from germline, CDR1 is ENHRY and CDR2 is SYGVKD.

The genes are TRBV6-1 and TRBJ2-3; 11 bases map to TRBD1. The CDR3 spans 14 residues. The trim removed 8 bases at V and 3 bases at J, leaving 4 bases unmatched. Germline loops: CDR1 MNHNS, CDR2 SASEGT. CDR3: CASARDRGTDTQYF. The CDR3 DNA sequence: TGTGCCAGCGCTAGGGACAGGGGGACAGATACGCAGTATTTT.

This chain joins TRBV19 and TRBJ1-3; a possible D gene is TRBD1 (6 bases). Germline V CDR1 and CDR2: LNHDA, SQIVND (reference sequence). V lost 7 bases to trimming and J lost 2 bases, with 15 bases between them. The CDR3 length is 15 residues. CDR3 in amino acids: CASNNPGDPGNTIYF. The CDR3 coding sequence is TGTGCCAGTAATAATCCAGGGGACCCTGGAAACACCATATATTTT.

The CDR3 region has the DNA TGTGCCAGCAGTTTGGGGGCAGGCCGTAGCAATCAGCCCCAGCATTTT. This translates into CASSLGAGRSNQPQHF. This chain uses TRBV28 with TRBJ1-5; possibly TRBD1 for D (6 bases). The CDR3 sequence is 16 residues long. Deletions cut 3 bases from V and 0 bases from J, with 12 bases between. From germline, CDR1 is MDHEN and CDR2 SYDVKM.

This clone showed up just a few times. Written as DNA, the CDR3 is TGTGCCAGCAGTTTTCGCGACCCAGGGGAAAAACTGTTTTTT. It yields the protein CASSFRDPGEKLFF. V and J are TRBV28 and TRBJ1-4; perhaps TRBD1 as D (5 bases). V lost 3 bases and J lost 8, with 13 bases in between. CDR1 and CDR2 (germline): MDHEN, SYDVKM. The length of the CDR3 is 14 residues.

The V call is TRBV9, the J call TRBJ1-2, with D possibly matching TRBD1 (5 bases). V dropped 4 bases and J dropped 2 bases, with 6 bases sitting between them. CDR1 SGDLS and CDR2 YYNGEE come from the germline V gene. This CDR3 region has 12 residues. The CDR3: CASSRDNYGYTF. In DNA form, the CDR3 reads TGTGCCAGCAGCAGGGACAACTATGGCTACACCTTC.

This rearrangement joins TRBV30 to TRBJ2-1; 13 nucleotides agree with TRBD2. CDR3 length equals 14 residues. Germline V gene sequence: CDR1 GTSNPN, CDR2 SVGIG (reference sequence). The J segment lost 8 bases and the V segment lost 4 bases, leaving 5 bases of the junction unmatched. The DNA of the CDR3 is TGTGCCTGGATGACTAGCGGGAGGTACGATGAGCAGTTCTTC. As protein: CAWMTSGRYDEQFF.

The chain's CDR3 is CASSPRRTGSPGELFF. The CDR3 nucleotides are TGTGCCAGCAGTCCCCGAAGGACAGGGTCTCCCGGGGAGCTGTTTTTT. The chain joins TRBV27 to TRBJ2-2, with TRBD1 matching 8 bases. Germline V gives CDR1 MNHEY, CDR2 SMNVEV (reference sequence). After removal of 5 bases from V and 6 bases from J, the junction contained 11 bases not matched to a gene. The CDR3 consists of 16 residues.

V is TRBV19 and J is TRBJ2-2, with D possibly being TRBD2 (6 bases). The CDR3 is made up of 16 amino acids. Trimming removed 1 base from V and 7 bases from J, with 16 bases in between. Germline CDR1 LNHDA, CDR2 SQIVND (reference sequence). The CDR3 is CASSIGGIRSRGELFF. The DNA of the CDR3 is TGTGCCAGTAGTATAGGCGGGATTCGCAGCCGCGGGGAGCTGTTTTTT.

The chain couples TRBV18 to TRBJ1-1; D is ambiguous. V lost 6 bases and J 6 bases, leaving 11 bases between the germline ends. Germline CDR1 and CDR2: KGHSH and LQKENI. This CDR3 contains 12 residues. The CDR3 sequence is CASSQRGAEAFF. CDR3 DNA: TGTGCCAGCTCGCAGAGAGGAGCTGAAGCTTTCTTT.

This clone was picked up one time. The chain joins TRBV5-1 to TRBJ2-7; 12 positions agree with TRBD2. V was pared by 0 bases and J by 3 bases, with 4 bases of the junction left unmatched. Germline V lookup: CDR1 SGHRS, CDR2 YFSETQ. The CDR3 consists of 16 residues. This CDR3 reads CASSLASGRANYEQYF. The CDR3 DNA follows: TGCGCCAGCAGCTTGGCTAGCGGGAGGGCGAACTACGAGCAGTACTTC. The variable domain in full, with the rest retrieved from reference TRBV5-1 and TRBJ2-7, is KAGVTQTPRYLIKTRGQQVTLSCSPISGHRSVSWYQQTPGQGLQFLFEYFSETQRNKGNFPGRFSGRQFSNSRSEMNVSTLELGDSALYLCASSLASGRANYEQYFGPGTRLTVT.

This rearrangement joins TRBV7-9 to TRBJ2-7; D uncertain. This CDR3 is 14 amino acids long. Germline CDR1 reads SEHNR; CDR2 reads FQNEAQ (reference sequence). Trimming removed 0 bases at V and 6 bases at J, with 12 bases between. For the CDR3, the DNA is TGTGCCAGCAGCTTAGCTGGTAACAGCCTCGAGCAGTACTTC. Translating gives CASSLAGNSLEQYF.

This clone was recorded a few times. The chain couples TRBV5-1 to TRBJ1-1; D may be TRBD1 (5 bases). Germline CDR1 reads SGHRS; CDR2 reads YFSETQ. This CDR3 comprises 14 residues. V gave up 4 bases and J gave up 1 base, with 11 bases separating them. The CDR3 sequence: CASSNRGPNTEAFF. In DNA form, the CDR3 reads TGCGCCAGCAGCAACCGGGGCCCGAACACTGAAGCTTTCTTT.

A remark on this clone: Other DNA sequences in the sample encode the same CDR3. The CDR3 here is CASSPGQGPGYTF. DNA of the CDR3: TGTGCCAGCTCACCGGGGCAGGGTCCTGGCTACACCTTC. V gene TRBV18 combines with J gene TRBJ1-2, with D maybe TRBD1 (5 bases). The CDR3 sequence is 13 residues long. The germline CDR1 and CDR2 sequences are KGHSH and LQKENI. The ends were cut back, 3 bases at V and 7 bases at J, with 12 bases in the middle. Full variable domain (rest looked up from reference TRBV18 and TRBJ1-2): NAGVMQNPRHLVRRRGQEARLRCSPMKGHSHVYWYRQLPEEGLKFMVYLQKENIIDESGMPKERFSAEFPKEGPSILRIQQVVRGDSAAYFCASSPGQGPGYTFGSGTRLTVV.

This clone has only a few counts. The chain joins TRBV25-1 to TRBJ1-4; D is uncertain. V was pared by 3 bases and J by 7 bases, with 18 bases between. The CDR3 is made up of 16 amino acids. Germline CDR1 is MGHDK and CDR2 is SYGVNS. The CDR3 sequence: CASSDSRLPRTEKLFF. CDR3 bases: TGTGCCAGCAGTGACTCCCGACTTCCCAGGACTGAAAAACTGTTTTTT.

V is TRBV25-1 and J is TRBJ1-2, with 7 nucleotides matching TRBD1. Germline V gives CDR1 MGHDK, CDR2 SYGVNS. V gave up 7 bases and J gave up 5 bases; unmatched junction bases: 4. The CDR3 is 12 amino acids. This chain's CDR3 is CASTGTEYGYTF. The CDR3, as DNA: TGTGCCAGCACCGGGACAGAGTATGGCTACACCTTC.

This clone was found once. The chain has TRBV9 and TRBJ1-3, with D maybe TRBD1 (6 bases). The CDR3 length is 13 residues. Deletions cut 3 bases from V and 8 bases from J, with 12 bases between. Germline-derived CDR1 and CDR2 are SGDLS and YYNGEE. As DNA, the CDR3 is TGTGCCAGCAGCGCACAGGGTTTGGACACCATATATTTT. This encodes CASSAQGLDTIYF.

A few counts support this clone. The chain carries TRBV19 and TRBJ2-7; 8 nucleotides match TRBD1. The CDR3 spans 16 residues. The V and J ends lost 4 bases and 2 bases, in that order; junction bases with no gene match: 10. CDR1 is LNHDA, CDR2 SQIVND, per germline (reference sequence). CDR3 DNA sequence: TGTGCCAGTAGTACTTCGAGGGGGACAGGAACCTACGAGCAGTACTTC. Translating gives CASSTSRGTGTYEQYF.

The chain joins TRBV7-3 to TRBJ2-7, with 8 bases matching TRBD1. The CDR3 has 16 amino acids. The germline gives CDR1 SGHTA, CDR2 FQGTGA. V trimming: 0 bases; J trimming: 4 bases; junction bases outside the gene matches: 8. In DNA, the CDR3 is TGTGCCAGCAGCTTAACGGGGTCAGGGGGCGTGTACGAGCAGTACTTC. Encoded protein: CASSLTGSGGVYEQYF.

The J gene is TRBJ2-6, the V gene TRBV27, with D unresolved. Trimming took off 7 bases at V and 0 bases at J, with 19 bases between the two ends. Germline-derived CDR1 and CDR2 are MNHEY and SMNVEV (reference sequence). The CDR3 extends over 18 amino acids. CDR3 loop: CASTPHAALNSGANVLTF. The CDR3 DNA sequence: TGTGCCAGCACACCGCATGCGGCCCTCAACTCTGGGGCCAACGTCCTGACTTTC.